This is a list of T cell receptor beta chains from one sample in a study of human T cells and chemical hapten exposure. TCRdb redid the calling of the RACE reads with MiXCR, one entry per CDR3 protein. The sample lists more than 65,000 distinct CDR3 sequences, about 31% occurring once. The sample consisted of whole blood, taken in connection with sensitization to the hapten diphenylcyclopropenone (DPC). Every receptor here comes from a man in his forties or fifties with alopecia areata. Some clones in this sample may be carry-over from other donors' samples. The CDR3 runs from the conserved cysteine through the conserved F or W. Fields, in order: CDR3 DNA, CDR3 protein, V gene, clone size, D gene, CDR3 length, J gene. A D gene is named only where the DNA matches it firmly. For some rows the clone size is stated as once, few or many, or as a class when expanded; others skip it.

TGTGCCAGCCAAGAAGGCGGCCCAAAAAACATTCAGTACTTC,CASQEGGPKNIQYF,TRBV28,-,-,14,TRBJ2-4
TGCGCCAGCAGCTTGAGCTTGCTAGCGGGTCTGAATGAGCAGTTCTTC,CASSLSLLAGLNEQFF,TRBV5-1,-,TRBD2,16,TRBJ2-1
TGCAGTGCTAGAGATACTCCGTACCACGTCGTTGGAGATACGCAGTATTTT,CSARDTPYHVVGDTQYF,TRBV20-1,-,-,17,TRBJ2-3
TGCAGTGCTAGAGATCAGGGTGCCCTATTTAAGTCTGAAGCTTTCTTT,CSARDQGALFKSEAFF,TRBV20-1,-,-,16,TRBJ1-1
TGTGCCAGCAGCTTAACCAGGAGGCTGAGGTCCTACGAGCAGTACTTC,CASSLTRRLRSYEQYF,TRBV13,few,-,16,TRBJ2-7
TGCGCCAGCAGCTTGGAAGGGGTGAACACAGATACGCAGTATTTT,CASSLEGVNTDTQYF,TRBV5-1,-,-,15,TRBJ2-3
TGTGCCAGCTCACCCGGACTAGCGCACGAGCAGTACTTC,CASSPGLAHEQYF,TRBV18,-,TRBD2,13,TRBJ2-7
TGCGCCAGCAGCCAAGAGGGGGGACTCTCCCCGGCCAACGTCCTGACTTTC,CASSQEGGLSPANVLTF,TRBV4-1,few,-,17,TRBJ2-6
TGCGCCAGCAGCTTGGGGATGGGAGGGGGCAAAAACATTCAGTACTTC,CASSLGMGGGKNIQYF,TRBV5-1,-,-,16,TRBJ2-4
TGTGCCAGCAGCTTACTACTAGTTAGCACAGATACGCAGTATTTT,CASSLLLVSTDTQYF,TRBV7-9,medium-sized,-,15,TRBJ2-3
TGTGCCAGCCGAAAAGGCCCAGTATCCAATGAGCAGTTCTTC,CASRKGPVSNEQFF,TRBV21-1,-,-,14,TRBJ2-1
TGTGCCAGCAGACGGACAGGGGACGAGACCCAGTACTTC,CASRRTGDETQYF,TRBV12-3/TRBV12-4,few,TRBD1,13,TRBJ2-5
TGTGCCAGCAGCCCGGGACTAGCGGGAGATACCGGGGAGCTGTTTTTT,CASSPGLAGDTGELFF,TRBV5-8,-,TRBD2,16,TRBJ2-2
TGTGCCAGCAGTAACAGTTATCGGAGCAATGAGCAGTTCTTC,CASSNSYRSNEQFF,TRBV6-5,-,-,14,TRBJ2-1
TGCGCCAGCAGCCAAGAGGGAGCCGGGACTAGCGGGAGAGCGTACCAAGAGACCCAGTACTTC,CASSQEGAGTSGRAYQETQYF,TRBV4-3,few,TRBD2,21,TRBJ2-5
TGTGCCATCTCCCGACAGGGGTCCGGGGAGCTGTTTTTT,CAISRQGSGELFF,TRBV10-3,few,TRBD1,13,TRBJ2-2
TGCAGTGCTAGAGGAACGGGAGCCGGGGAGCAGTACTTC,CSARGTGAGEQYF,TRBV20-1,-,-,13,TRBJ2-7
TGTGCCAGCAGCCCTGACGCCGGGGCGAAATACAATGAGCAGTTCTTC,CASSPDAGAKYNEQFF,TRBV5-6,-,-,16,TRBJ2-1
TGTGCCAGCAGGGCTAGCTACGAGCAGTACTTC,CASRASYEQYF,TRBV28,few,-,11,TRBJ2-7
TGCGCCAGCAGTCCGGGGGGGGGGCTGGCTAATGAAAAACTGTTTTTT,CASSPGGGLANEKLFF,TRBV5-1,-,-,16,TRBJ1-4
TGTGCCACCAGCTCCACGGGGCTTCCAGGCACAGATACGCAGTATTTT,CATSSTGLPGTDTQYF,TRBV24-1,-,-,16,TRBJ2-3
TGCGCCAGCAGCCAAGAACCACTAGCGGGATGGGATGAGCAGTTCTTC,CASSQEPLAGWDEQFF,TRBV4-1,few,TRBD2,16,TRBJ2-1
TGTGCCAGCAGTGAGAGAACGGGATCGAACACCGGGGAGCTGTTTTTT,CASSERTGSNTGELFF,TRBV12-3/TRBV12-4,-,-,16,TRBJ2-2
TGTGCCAGCAGTTCGCGGACAGGGAGCACAGATACGCAGTATTTT,CASSSRTGSTDTQYF,TRBV28,-,TRBD1,15,TRBJ2-3
TGCAGTGCTAGAGATCGGTATCGGGGAGGCAATGAGCAGTTCTTC,CSARDRYRGGNEQFF,TRBV20-1,-,-,15,TRBJ2-1
TGTGCCATCAGCGAATTGACGGCGAACACTGAAGCTTTCTTT,CAISELTANTEAFF,TRBV10-3,-,-,14,TRBJ1-1
TGTGCCAGCAGTGAACAGGGTCTAACTGAAGCTTTCTTT,CASSEQGLTEAFF,TRBV2,-,-,13,TRBJ1-1
TGCGCCAGCAGCTTGGGACTCGAGACCCAGTACTTC,CASSLGLETQYF,TRBV5-1,-,-,12,TRBJ2-5
TGTGCCACCAGCAGGGTCCCCGACAATGAGCAGTTCTTC,CATSRVPDNEQFF,TRBV15,-,-,13,TRBJ2-1
TGCAGCGTTGTGTCTAGCGGAGTAGGCGATGAGCAGTTCTTC,CSVVSSGVGDEQFF,TRBV29-1,-,TRBD2,14,TRBJ2-1
TGTGCCAGCAGTTTATCGGGGAGACGCTTATATGGCTACACCTTC,CASSLSGRRLYGYTF,TRBV12-3/TRBV12-4,-,-,15,TRBJ1-2
TGTGCCAGCAGAACGGGACTAGCGGGAGGCGAGCAGTACTTC,CASRTGLAGGEQYF,TRBV7-2,few,TRBD2,14,TRBJ2-7
TGTGCCAGCAGTGGACCCGGACAGGCTATCACTGAAGCTTTCTTT,CASSGPGQAITEAFF,TRBV28,-,TRBD1,15,TRBJ1-1
TGTGCCAGCAGTCCCGAGAGGAGCAGATCCTACGAGCAGTACTTC,CASSPERSRSYEQYF,TRBV7-9,-,-,15,TRBJ2-7
TGTGCCAGCAGTGAATTTGGCGGGAGGACATACAATGAGCAGTTCTTC,CASSEFGGRTYNEQFF,TRBV2,-,TRBD2,16,TRBJ2-1
TGTGCCAGCAGTGAACTAGCGGGAGCTCCAGATACGCAGTATTTT,CASSELAGAPDTQYF,TRBV6-1,-,TRBD2,15,TRBJ2-3
TGCAGTGCTAGAGCGAGCGGGACAGCCCTAGAGACCCAGTACTTC,CSARASGTALETQYF,TRBV20-1,-,-,15,TRBJ2-5
TGCGCCAGCAGCCAAGGGATAGCGGGAGTTCCATCCGACAATGAGCAGTTCTTC,CASSQGIAGVPSDNEQFF,TRBV4-1,-,TRBD2,18,TRBJ2-1
TGTGCCAGCAGCTTGGGTCCGGGAAGCTCCTACGAGCAGTACTTC,CASSLGPGSSYEQYF,TRBV5-5,-,-,15,TRBJ2-7
TGCAGCGTTGGGGGGACTAGCGGGAGGGTAAACAATGAGCAGTTCTTC,CSVGGTSGRVNNEQFF,TRBV29-1,-,TRBD2,16,TRBJ2-1
TGTGCCAGCAGTTCAGGGTTCGACACTGAAGCTTTCTTT,CASSSGFDTEAFF,TRBV6-5,few,-,13,TRBJ1-1
TGTGCCAGCAGTTACCAGGAAGGCACTGAAGCTTTCTTT,CASSYQEGTEAFF,TRBV6-6,many,-,13,TRBJ1-1
TGTGCCTGGAAGGGGGCGCACACTGAAGCTTTCTTT,CAWKGAHTEAFF,TRBV30,-,TRBD1,12,TRBJ1-1
TGTGCCAGCAGCTTGAGTGGTCTAGAGACCCAGTACTTC,CASSLSGLETQYF,TRBV11-3,-,-,13,TRBJ2-5
TGCGCCAGCAGCCAACGAGGGACGGGGAATGAAAAACTGTTTTTT,CASSQRGTGNEKLFF,TRBV5-1,-,-,15,TRBJ1-4
TGTGCCAGTCGTCAGGCACCCTATGGCTACACCTTC,CASRQAPYGYTF,TRBV28,-,-,12,TRBJ1-2
TGCAGTGCCAACAGACCGGGACAGGGGGCTCTAATCTATGGCTACACCTTC,CSANRPGQGALIYGYTF,TRBV20-1,medium-sized,TRBD1,17,TRBJ1-2
TGTGCCAGCAGTTATTTAGGCCAGCCCCAGCATTTT,CASSYLGQPQHF,TRBV6-5,-,-,12,TRBJ1-5
TGCGCCAGCAGCTGGTCGCAGGTAGCCCCAGGGAAAGAGACCCAGTACTTC,CASSWSQVAPGKETQYF,TRBV5-1,-,-,17,TRBJ2-5
TGTGCCAGCAGCGTATCTGCGGGATCTAGCACAGATACGCAGTATTTT,CASSVSAGSSTDTQYF,TRBV9,-,-,16,TRBJ2-3
TGCAGTGCTACAATACCAGGGCGGGTTACGCAGTATTTT,CSATIPGRVTQYF,TRBV20-1,once,-,13,TRBJ2-3
TGTGCCAGCAGACCGACAGGGATCGGATCACCCCTCCACTTT,CASRPTGIGSPLHF,TRBV6-4,-,TRBD1,14,TRBJ1-6